Presented here are 12 T cell receptor beta chains from one specimen sequenced in a study of T cell responses to AZD1222 COVID-19 vaccine. Generated by immunoSEQ multiplex PCR, the TCRdb table keeps only in-frame clones and is missing some. The sample consists of around 150,000 clones, around 90% of them appearing once. The sequencing here drew on peripheral blood, taken 28 days after the second AZD1222 dose. These receptors originate from an adult who received the AZD1222 COVID-19 vaccine.

This sequence joins TRBV7-9 and TRBJ1-2, with 10 bases aligning to TRBD1. The CDR3 extends over 15 amino acids. V dropped 10 bases and J dropped 6; count of bases not matched to a gene: 14. Germline V CDR1 and CDR2: SEHNR, FQNEAQ (reference sequence). The CDR3 nucleotides are TGTGCCACCAAAGGACAGGGGGGATATTCAAATGGCTACACCTTC. Its translation: CATKGQGGYSNGYTF.

The rearrangement joins TRBV18 to TRBJ1-6; TRBD1 might be the D (5 bases). CDR3 length: 14 residues. Germline V lookup: CDR1 KGHSH, CDR2 LQKENI. Trimming took 4 bases from V and 5 from J, leaving 9 bases between them. The CDR3 DNA follows: TGTGCCAGCTCACGGGCAGGGAATAATTCACCCCTCCACTTT. This sequence encodes CASSRAGNNSPLHF.

The genes are TRBV2 and TRBJ1-4; D possibly corresponds to TRBD1 (5 bases). Germline CDR1 is SNHLY and CDR2 is FYNNEI. This CDR3 comprises 16 residues. Between the trimmed V and J ends, which lost 3 bases and 7 bases, there was a span of 18 bases. CDR3 DNA sequence: TGTGCCAGCAGTGATGAAGGACCCCAGGGCGGTGAAAAACTGTTTTTT. The encoded protein is CASSDEGPQGGEKLFF.

The rearrangement uses TRBV30 and TRBJ2-5; 13 positions match TRBD2. The junction had 1 base not matched to a gene; V was cut back by 8 bases and J by 4 bases. Germline values: CDR1 GTSNPN, CDR2 SVGIG (reference sequence). The CDR3 contains 12 residues. The DNA for the CDR3 is TGTGCCCGGACTAGCGGGGGAGAGACCCAGTACTTC. As protein: CARTSGGETQYF.

This sequence joins TRBV4-1 and TRBJ2-7; D might be TRBD1 (5 bases). CDR1 is MGHRA and CDR2 is YSYEKL in the germline V gene. The CDR3 consists of 15 residues. With 0 bases removed from V and 3 bases from J, the gap between germline ends came to 12 bases. This CDR3 is CASSQEGQGYYEQYF. As DNA, the CDR3 is TGCGCCAGCAGCCAAGAGGGGCAGGGCTACTACGAGCAGTACTTC.

The V gene is TRBV4-1, the J gene TRBJ1-1; unclear D gene. V shed 4 bases and J shed 1 base, with 7 bases lying between them. The CDR3 sequence is 13 residues long. Germline V gene sequence: CDR1 MGHRA, CDR2 YSYEKL. The chain's CDR3 is CASSPRENTEAFF. CDR3 coding DNA: TGCGCCAGCAGCCCCCGGGAGAACACTGAAGCTTTCTTT.

The chain carries TRBV6-1 and TRBJ1-1, with 9 bases that match TRBD1. Trimming removed 2 bases from V and 10 bases from J; junction bases left unmatched: 5. This CDR3 region has 13 residues. Germline values: CDR1 MNHNS, CDR2 SASEGT. CDR3 DNA sequence: TGTGCCAGCAGTGAAAGGGGACAGGGTAGAGCTTTCTTT. Its translation is CASSERGQGRAFF.

This clone was seen once. The V call is TRBV10-3, the J call TRBJ2-1; D call uncertain. The CDR3 has 13 residues. Germline V gene sequence: CDR1 ENHRY, CDR2 SYGVKD. V lost 7 bases and J 6 bases, leaving 13 bases between the germline ends. CDR3 protein: CAINDEPGNEQFF. CDR3 DNA sequence: TGTGCCATCAACGATGAGCCGGGCAATGAGCAGTTCTTC.

The chain uses TRBV6-5 and TRBJ2-7, with D possibly being TRBD2 (6 bases). Germline-derived CDR1 and CDR2 are MNHEY and SVGAGI. The V gene lost 2 bases and the J gene lost 0 bases, with 14 bases spanning the gap. The CDR3 is 16 residues long. The CDR3, as DNA: TGTGCCAGCAGTTACGGGGCGGGACGGAGCTCCTACGAGCAGTACTTC. Protein product: CASSYGAGRSSYEQYF.

This clone was recorded only once. J is TRBJ1-6 and V is TRBV7-3, with 9 bases that match TRBD1. Germline CDR1 SGHTA, CDR2 FQGTGA. CDR3 size: 14 residues. V lost 5 bases, J lost 8 bases, and 4 bases stayed unmatched. Written as DNA, the CDR3 is TGTGCCAGCAGCCTCCGGGACAGGGATTCACCCCTCCACTTT. Protein sequence: CASSLRDRDSPLHF.

The rearrangement joins TRBV27 to TRBJ2-7; 7 bases align to TRBD1. Trimming at V came to 3 bases and at J to 0 bases, leaving 11 bases not matched to a gene. CDR3 length: 17 residues. Germline-derived CDR1 and CDR2 are MNHEY and SMNVEV (reference sequence). The CDR3 region is CASSFLVPGQHSYEQYF. CDR3 DNA: TGTGCCAGCAGTTTCCTCGTCCCGGGACAGCACTCCTACGAGCAGTACTTC.

This chain connects TRBV19 to TRBJ1-2; D may be TRBD1 (5 bases). Per the germline V gene, CDR1 is LNHDA and CDR2 is SQIVND (reference sequence). The V end lost 3 bases, the J end lost 4 bases, and 15 bases lay between the germline ends. This CDR3 is 15 amino acids long. CDR3 region: CASSIVGRRTYGYTF. CDR3 coding DNA: TGTGCCAGTAGTATCGTGGGGCGCAGAACCTATGGCTACACCTTC.